The following is a TCR beta chain sequence with its context. The run of the v3.0 immunoSEQ assay was at survey level. TCRdb keeps only in-frame clones here, not all; method: immunoSEQ multiplex PCR. The table lists about 19,000 clones, over 65% of them singletons. This entry belongs to a study of long-term antiretroviral therapy in people with HIV. This sequence originates from a woman between 50 and 59 years old with HIV. This specimen consisted of unsorted PBMCs, obtained 0.5 years before starting antiretroviral therapy.

The CDR3 here is CASSFFTGKFVSYNSPLHF. The CDR3 nucleotides read TGTGCCAGCAGCTTCTTTACGGGGAAGTTCGTTTCCTATAATTCACCCCTCCACTTT. The chain has TRBV5-6 and TRBJ1-6; D is unclear. Trimming removed 2 bases at V and 1 base at J, with 19 bases between. Germline CDR1 and CDR2: SGHDT and YYEEEE. The CDR3 consists of 19 residues.